This T cell receptor beta chain was captured by sequencing in a study of blood T cell repertoires in COVID-19. Study-wide context: The samples span acute and convalescent COVID-19 from the United States, Italy and Spain. Sources were T cells, B-cell-depleted T cells, or PBMCs; the material itself was cDNA or gDNA.

Which cohort a participant joined came from the clinical history participants gave. Recovered participants had two consecutive negative NP/OP PCR tests, healthcare professional clearance, or symptom resolution. Sequencing was performed with immunoSEQ multiplex PCR; in TCRdb, only in-frame clones are kept and a portion is missing. The sample yields 150,000 to 250,000 clones, approximately 90% seen once. The V end was cut by 0 bases, the J end by 8 bases, with 8 bases between. Germline values: CDR1 GTSNPN, CDR2 SVGIG (reference sequence). The CDR3 contains 12 residues. The sequenced sample was PBMCs or T cells enriched from blood (not recorded which). The chain combines TRBV30 with TRBJ2-1; D uncertain. The clonotype originates from a woman in her twenties or thirties who had recovered from COVID-19. CDR3 residues: CAWSVLSHEQFF. The CDR3 DNA reads as TGTGCCTGGAGTGTACTTTCCCATGAGCAGTTCTTC.